One sample yielded the 7 T cell receptor beta chains listed below, sequenced in a study of beta chain features in type 1 diabetes. Of the isolated RNA, all was reverse transcribed, and so the sequenced material was expressed TCRB transcripts. Data came from immunoSEQ multiplex PCR; TCRdb stores just in-frame clones and leaves some out. The table has around 200,000 clones, more than 10% seen once. Sequencing was performed on central memory CD4+ T cells from blood. The receptors originated from a young woman in good health.

This clone turned up a few times. The chain has TRBV5-6 and TRBJ1-2; D gene unclear. V was cut by 4 bases and J by 6 bases, with 7 bases left in between. The CDR3 sequence is 11 residues long. CDR1 and CDR2 from the germline V gene are SGHDT and YYEEEE. CDR3: CASSQTHGYTF. CDR3 in DNA: TGTGCCAGCAGCCAAACTCATGGCTACACCTTC.

This clone was picked up a small number of times. In nucleotides, the CDR3 is TGTGCCAGCAGTGGCGCTAGCGGGAGGGCCCATGGAGAGACCCAGTACTTC. It codes for CASSGASGRAHGETQYF. This chain joins TRBV2 and TRBJ2-5, with TRBD2 matching over 12 bases. Germline values: CDR1 SNHLY, CDR2 FYNNEI. The CDR3 has 17 amino acids. Trimming took 4 bases from V and 4 from J; bases not matched to a gene: 10.

This clone appeared once. V usage is TRBV7-6 and J usage is TRBJ1-4; D remains ambiguous. The CDR3 is made up of 15 amino acids. Trimming cost V 0 bases and J 4 bases, with 9 bases left between them. CDR1 and CDR2 from the germline V gene are SGHVS and FNYEAQ. The DNA for the CDR3 is TGTGCCAGCAGCTTAGCGCGTCGGGTTAATGAAAAACTGTTTTTT. It codes for CASSLARRVNEKLFF. Complete variable domain (other parts from reference TRBV7-6 and TRBJ1-4): GAGVSQSPRYKVTKRGQDVALRCDPISGHVSLYWYRQALGQGPEFLTYFNYEAQQDKSGLPNDRFSAERPEGSISTLTIQRTEQRDSAMYRCASSLARRVNEKLFFGSGTQLSVL.

This clone was picked up a small number of times. The rearrangement links TRBV5-1 to TRBJ2-5, with a tentative D call TRBD1 (6 bases). V lost 0 bases to trimming and J lost 5 bases, with 20 bases between them. Germline-derived CDR1 and CDR2 are SGHRS and YFSETQ. The CDR3 extends over 17 amino acids. The CDR3 region is CASSLAPGHERGETQYF. The CDR3, as DNA: TGCGCCAGCAGCTTGGCACCGGGACACGAAAGGGGGGAGACCCAGTACTTC.

This chain connects TRBV13 to TRBJ2-1; 8 bases match TRBD1. In germline, CDR1 is PRHDT, CDR2 FYEKMQ (reference sequence). V shed 6 bases and J 0 bases; nucleotides not matched to a gene: 10. This CDR3 region has 17 residues. The DNA for the CDR3 is TGTGCCAGCAGTCCTCATGGCGACAGGGGCTCCTACAATGAGCAGTTCTTC. This translates into CASSPHGDRGSYNEQFF.

J is TRBJ2-7 and V is TRBV7-8, with D perhaps matching TRBD2 (6 bases). The germline V and J ends were trimmed by 1 base and 2 bases, with 9 bases remaining between them. CDR1 SGHVS and CDR2 FQNEAQ come from the germline V gene. The CDR3 has 14 residues. Here the CDR3 DNA reads TGTGCCAGCAGCTTAGAGGGAGGTCCCTACGAGCAGTACTTC. This encodes CASSLEGGPYEQYF.

As to this clone: Distinct nucleotide sequences in the sample also encode this CDR3. This rearrangement joins TRBV5-1 to TRBJ1-1; possibly TRBD1 for D (5 bases). The germline CDR1 and CDR2 sequences are SGHRS and YFSETQ. CDR3 length: 14 residues. Between the trimmed V and J ends, which lost 0 bases and 1 base, there was a span of 7 bases. The CDR3 here is CASSLGQPNTEAFF. The CDR3 DNA reads TGCGCCAGCAGCTTGGGACAGCCGAACACTGAAGCTTTCTTT. The variable domain in full, completed from reference TRBV5-1 and TRBJ1-1, reads KAGVTQTPRYLIKTRGQQVTLSCSPISGHRSVSWYQQTPGQGLQFLFEYFSETQRNKGNFPGRFSGRQFSNSRSEMNVSTLELGDSALYLCASSLGQPNTEAFFGQGTRLTVV.